The entry that follows covers one TCR beta chain sequence. This may be a read error: a much more frequent sequence differs by one nucleotide. This sample was taken from a study of blood T cells in healthy people across ages. The CDR3 has 15 amino acids. Germline V gene sequence: CDR1 SGHTA, CDR2 FQGNSA. Sample-barcoded 5' priming and a J-beta primer mix drove a second PCR of roughly 6 to 12 cycles. There were at least 2.5 million CDR3-containing paired-end reads obtained from each sample. TCRdb ran MiXCR on the 5' RACE reads and lists one entry per CDR3 protein. Among about 930,000 distinct CDR3 sequences listed, approximately 32% were seen once. The amount of total RNA extracted per sample was at least 5.5 micrograms. These records were also assigned to another study, of T cells of mothers and their children. That work adds: The study sampled a few healthy Caucasian mothers and their six children.

The sequenced sample was blood. The clonotype was recovered from a woman between 35 and 50 years old in good health. V usage is TRBV7-2 and J usage is TRBJ1-5; possibly TRBD1 for D (5 bases). The CDR3: CASGLVGRFNQPQHF. Here the CDR3 DNA reads TGTGCCAGCGGCTTAGTGGGACGGTTCAATCAGCCCCAGCATTTT.